The 15 T cell receptor beta chains presented below share a single source sample, sequenced in a study of CD8 T cells in ankylosing spondylitis. TCRdb reprocessed the 5' RACE reads with MiXCR, giving one entry per CDR3 protein. The table includes over 150,000 distinct CDR3 sequences, 9.5% to 15% detected once. Sequencing was carried out using blood, either unsorted or a sorted T cell fraction (not recorded which). These receptors were obtained from a male donor with ankylosing spondylitis or in good health (not recorded which).

This clonotype was seen only a few times. The chain carries TRBV27 and TRBJ1-1; D call uncertain. CDR1 and CDR2 (germline): MNHEY, SMNVEV (reference sequence). Trimming took off 5 bases at V and 5 bases at J, with 15 bases between the two ends. The CDR3 contains 14 residues. CDR3 nucleotide sequence: TGTGCCAGCAGTCCAAGAGGGCCCTGGACTGAAGCTTTCTTT. Translated, it gives CASSPRGPWTEAFF.

The chain combines TRBV6-5 with TRBJ2-1; a weak D match, TRBD2 (5 bases). Trimming removed 0 bases from V and 10 bases from J, with 10 bases in between. The V gene's germline CDR1 is MNHEY and CDR2 SVGAGI. This CDR3 region has 13 residues. This CDR3 is CASSYSEGLEQFF. The CDR3 DNA follows: TGTGCCAGCAGTTACTCTGAGGGATTGGAGCAGTTCTTC.

V gene TRBV28 combines with J gene TRBJ1-1; possibly TRBD1 for D (6 bases). The CDR3 loop spans 14 amino acids. The germline CDR1 and CDR2 sequences are MDHEN and SYDVKM. The V gene lost 5 bases and the J gene lost 3 bases, with 13 bases spanning the gap. CDR3 coding DNA: TGTGCCAGCAGTCAAGACAGGACGTACACTGAAGCTTTCTTT. It yields the protein CASSQDRTYTEAFF.

This chain links TRBV6-5 with TRBJ2-3; TRBD1 or TRBD2 may be the D gene (5 bases each). V was cut by 2 bases and J by 4 bases, with 19 bases left in between. Germline CDR1 MNHEY, CDR2 SVGAGI. This CDR3 contains 17 residues. CDR3 coding DNA: TGTGCCAGCAGTTACGAGATAGGGACCCCAACCCCAGATACGCAGTATTTT. Protein sequence: CASSYEIGTPTPDTQYF.

The chain carries TRBV7-8 and TRBJ2-2; tentative D call: TRBD2 (6 bases). This CDR3 comprises 12 residues. The germline V and J ends were trimmed by 8 bases and 3 bases, with 7 bases remaining between them. The germline V gene has CDR1 SGHVS and CDR2 FQNEAQ. CDR3 bases: TGTGCCAGCTGGGAGGACACCGGGGAGCTGTTTTTT. Translated: CASWEDTGELFF.

The chain uses TRBV6-4 and TRBJ2-1; D is possibly TRBD2 (6 bases). This CDR3 is 15 amino acids long. Between the trimmed V and J ends, which lost 8 bases and 2 bases, there was a span of 16 bases. Germline loops: CDR1 MRHNA, CDR2 SNTAGT. The CDR3 loop reads CASHARDFTYNEQFF. The CDR3 region has the DNA TGTGCCAGCCATGCGAGGGACTTCACCTACAATGAGCAGTTCTTC.

This clonotype has a handful of counts. The chain links TRBV6-5 to TRBJ2-1, with 9 positions matching TRBD2. With V trimmed by 0 bases and J by 6 bases, 9 bases remained unmatched. The germline CDR1 and CDR2 sequences are MNHEY and SVGAGI. The CDR3 sequence is 17 residues long. The CDR3 is CASSYSIAGGGSNEQFF. The CDR3 DNA sequence: TGTGCCAGCAGTTACTCGATCGCGGGAGGGGGTTCCAATGAGCAGTTCTTC.

This clonotype was counted ten times or more. V and J are TRBV29-1 and TRBJ2-2; D is unclear. Germline CDR1 and CDR2: SQVTM and ANQGSEA. V lost 5 bases, J lost 3 bases, and 10 bases lay in between. The length of the CDR3 is 13 residues. The CDR3 DNA reads TGCAGCGTTTTACAGTACTACACCGGGGAGCTGTTTTTT. Translated, it gives CSVLQYYTGELFF.

The sample holds many counts of this clonotype. The rearrangement links TRBV29-1 to TRBJ2-2; TRBD2 might be the D (5 bases). Germline CDR1 is SQVTM and CDR2 is ANQGSEA. CDR3 length: 13 amino acids. V lost 5 bases to trimming and J lost 1 base, with 8 bases between them. The CDR3, as DNA: TGCAGCGTTCAGGAGGAGAACACCGGGGAGCTGTTTTTT. Translating gives CSVQEENTGELFF.

This clonotype was recorded many times. The CDR3 is CASSFVLREKLFF. CDR3 bases: TGTGCCAGCAGTTTTGTCCTCAGGGAGAAACTGTTTTTT. This rearrangement joins TRBV12-3 or TRBV12-4 to TRBJ1-4; possibly TRBD1 for D (5 bases). Trimming pared 3 bases from V and 11 bases from J, leaving 13 bases between. The CDR3 is made up of 13 amino acids.

This clonotype was seen a handful of times. The chain joins TRBV3-1 to TRBJ2-4; D possibly corresponds to TRBD1 (6 bases). The CDR3 consists of 12 residues. Trimming removed 5 bases from V and 15 bases from J, with 17 bases in between. Per the germline V gene, CDR1 is LGHDT and CDR2 is YNNKEL (reference sequence). The CDR3 region has the DNA TGTGCCAGCAGCTCTAACTCCAGGGGAAGGTACTTC. Its protein product is CASSSNSRGRYF.

This clonotype was recorded a few times. This rearrangement joins TRBV7-7 to TRBJ1-1, with D unclear. Per the germline V gene, CDR1 is SSHAT and CDR2 is FNYEAQ (reference sequence). V was shortened by 5 bases and J by 5 bases, with 12 bases between the two germline ends. The CDR3 has 13 amino acids. The CDR3 loop is CASSAKGDTEAFF. The CDR3 DNA reads TGTGCCAGCAGCGCAAAAGGTGATACTGAAGCTTTCTTT.

In nucleotides, the CDR3 is TGCAGTGCTAGAGGCAGGGGAGGGGGCGAGCAGTACTTC. Translation gives CSARGRGGGEQYF. The chain links TRBV20-1 to TRBJ2-7; the D gene is possibly TRBD2 (7 bases). This CDR3 region has 13 residues. V lost 1 base to trimming and J lost 6 bases, with 13 bases between them. Germline V lookup: CDR1 DFQATT, CDR2 SNEGSKA (reference sequence).

This clonotype was recorded a few times. The J gene is TRBJ2-5, the V gene TRBV12-5, with TRBD2 matching over 9 bases. Germline V gene sequence: CDR1 LGHNT, CDR2 FRNRAP. V lost 6 bases and J lost 0; bases outside the gene matches: 11. The CDR3 loop spans 17 amino acids. The CDR3 loop is CASGLGLAGPYQETQYF. The CDR3 region has the DNA TGTGCTAGTGGACTCGGGCTAGCGGGACCGTACCAAGAGACCCAGTACTTC.

The gene calls are TRBV6-2 or TRBV6-3 and TRBJ2-1; 7 nucleotides match TRBD2. The V gene's germline CDR1 is MNHEY and CDR2 SVGEGT. After removal of 8 bases from V and 7 bases from J, the junction contained 11 bases not matched to a gene. CDR3 length equals 14 residues. DNA for the CDR3: TGTGCCAGCGGGGGGGAGGGGTTATGGAATGAGCAGTTCTTC. It translates to CASGGEGLWNEQFF.